What follows are 11 T cell receptor beta chains derived from one specimen sequenced in a study of blood T cell repertoires in COVID-19 (TCRdb year 2020). The library was made by the immunoSEQ multiplex PCR assay. TCRdb mirrors the immuneACCESS table, restricted to in-frame sequences. Some clones are absent from its copies; in checked studies, under half trace to an unresolved V gene, and the reason for the others is unknown. This sample is represented by roughly 130,000 clones; around 75% of them were singletons. The top ten clonotypes cover 5% of the sample. Sequences were obtained from peripheral blood. The receptors were sampled from a woman between 65 and 79 years old with COVID-19, enrolled during active disease.

CDR3 amino acids: CASRGAGRSGEQYF. The CDR3 DNA reads TGTGCCAGCAGAGGGGCTGGGAGGTCTGGCGAGCAGTACTTC. The gene calls are TRBV6-5 and TRBJ2-7; D is possibly TRBD2 (6 bases). V lost 6 bases and J lost 6, with 18 bases in between. This CDR3 contains 14 residues. Germline V CDR1 and CDR2: MNHEY, SVGAGI.

The rearrangement links TRBV19 to TRBJ2-7; a weak D match, TRBD1 (6 bases). Germline CDR1 reads LNHDA; CDR2 reads SQIVND (reference sequence). The CDR3 runs 16 residues. Trimming cost V 5 bases and J 0 bases, with 17 bases left between them. CDR3 sequence reads: CASSVQGSWSSYEQYF. CDR3 nucleotide sequence: TGTGCCAGTAGTGTCCAGGGGAGTTGGTCCTCCTACGAGCAGTACTTC.

This sequence joins TRBV2 and TRBJ1-1; tentatively, D is TRBD1 (5 bases). Germline V gene data show CDR1 as SNHLY and CDR2 as FYNNEI. CDR3 size: 15 residues. Trimming pared 9 bases from V and 0 bases from J, leaving 17 bases between. The CDR3: CASRWARAMNTEAFF. The CDR3 DNA reads as TGTGCCAGTAGGTGGGCCAGGGCAATGAACACTGAAGCTTTCTTT. Variable domain in full (rest from reference TRBV2 and TRBJ1-1): EPEVTQTPSHQVTQMGQEVILRCVPISNHLYFYWYRQILGQKVEFLVSFYNNEISEKSEIFDDQFSVERPDGSNFTLKIRSTKLEDSAMYFCASRWARAMNTEAFFGQGTRLTVV.

The genes are TRBV2 and TRBJ2-3; tentatively, D is TRBD2 (6 bases). The V gene's germline CDR1 is SNHLY and CDR2 FYNNEI. This CDR3 is 15 amino acids long. Trimming cost V 7 bases and J 0 bases, with 14 bases left between them. The CDR3 DNA reads TGTGCCAGCATTGGGACGGGGGTTAGCACAGATACGCAGTATTTT. It encodes CASIGTGVSTDTQYF.

J is TRBJ2-7 and V is TRBV30, with a possible D match to TRBD2 (5 bases). Germline lookup yields CDR1 GTSNPN and CDR2 SVGIG (reference sequence). V gave up 6 bases and J gave up 0 bases, with 21 bases separating them. This CDR3 spans 16 amino acids. The DNA of the CDR3 is TGTGCCTGTGAGTACGGTTTGGCGGGTGACTCCTACGAGCAGTACTTC. Amino acids: CACEYGLAGDSYEQYF.

V usage is TRBV10-3 and J usage is TRBJ1-2; 9 positions agree with TRBD1. The CDR3 totals 13 residues. Germline CDR1 ENHRY, CDR2 SYGVKD. Trimming removed 6 bases from V and 8 bases from J; junction bases left unmatched: 7. CDR3 in DNA: TGTGCCATCAGCGCTATGGACAGGGGAGGCTACACCTTC. Encoded protein: CAISAMDRGGYTF.

This chain connects TRBV7-9 to TRBJ2-5; D is uncertain. V shed 1 base and J shed 4 bases, with 13 bases lying between them. Germline assignment: CDR1 SEHNR and CDR2 FQNEAQ (reference sequence). The CDR3 spans 15 residues. CDR3 DNA sequence: TGTGCCAGCAGCTTAGGGGCTGCACCCGGAGAGACCCAGTACTTC. It codes for CASSLGAAPGETQYF.

The rearrangement joins TRBV6-2 or TRBV6-3 to TRBJ2-5; 14 bases are a match to TRBD2. The ends lost 6 bases at V and 5 bases at J; junction bases unmatched: 2. Germline-derived CDR1 and CDR2 are MNHEY and SVGEGT. The CDR3 length is 14 residues. CDR3 nucleotide sequence: TGTGCCAGCAGCGGACTAGCGGGGGGTGAGACCCAGTACTTC. Amino acid sequence: CASSGLAGGETQYF.

This chain uses TRBV5-6 with TRBJ1-2; possible D gene TRBD1, 6 bases. Germline V gene data show CDR1 as SGHDT and CDR2 as YYEEEE. V shed 3 bases and J shed 8 bases, with 17 bases lying between them. CDR3 length: 14 amino acids. CDR3 DNA sequence: TGTGCCAGCAGCTCAGGGACACTCACTAGGGGCTACACCTTC. Encoded protein: CASSSGTLTRGYTF.

This rearrangement joins TRBV5-1 to TRBJ2-7, with no clear D. Germline V gene data show CDR1 as SGHRS and CDR2 as YFSETQ. This CDR3 contains 16 residues. Between the trimmed V and J ends, which lost 1 base and 0 bases, there was a span of 14 bases. The CDR3 DNA reads TGCGCCAGCAGCTTGAATTTTCGACGGAGCTCCTACGAGCAGTACTTC. It specifies CASSLNFRRSSYEQYF.

This clone was detected only a few times. DNA for the CDR3: TGTGCCAGCATGATTACGGGACAGGGAAAAGCTTTCTTT. Translated, it gives CASMITGQGKAFF. The chain uses TRBV7-9 and TRBJ1-1; 9 bases map to TRBD1. The trim removed 7 bases at V and 9 bases at J, leaving 9 bases unmatched. Germline CDR1 is SEHNR and CDR2 is FQNEAQ (reference sequence). The CDR3 contains 13 residues.